This TCR beta chain was retrieved from a study of beta chain features in type 1 diabetes. The study's findings and limits: A closer apparent resemblance between naive, central memory and Treg TCRB repertoires was seen in patients than in healthy donors. Patients with Type 1 diabetes showed moderately but significantly shorter TCRB CDR3s in all four CD4+ subsets.

This clone was detected ten times or more. Its specificity is not known. A sort by CD45RO/CCR7/CD25/CD127/CD95/CD27 yielded CD4+ naive, central memory, regulatory and stem cell-like memory cells. Sequenced material consisted of expressed TCRB transcripts (all of the isolated RNA was reverse transcribed). The method was immunoSEQ multiplex PCR; TCRdb's version includes in-frame clones alone and lacks a portion of them. The repertoire holds roughly 150,000 clones, less than 9.5% seen once, with almost 0.65% in the top ten. The CDR3 runs to 13 residues. Deletions cut 7 bases from V and 7 bases from J, with 12 bases between. Looked up from germline, CDR1 is SGDLS and CDR2 is YYNGEE.

The chain recombines TRBV9 with TRBJ1-6; D is unresolved. The source material was central memory CD4+ T cells from blood. This receptor was obtained from a man aged 18 to 29 in good health. Written as DNA, the CDR3 is TGTGCCAGCTCTTTGGGCGGGAATTCACCCCTCCACTTT. Translated, it gives CASSLGGNSPLHF.